Here is one T cell receptor (beta chain) with its context. CDR3 length: 15 residues. From germline, CDR1 is ENHRY and CDR2 SYGVKD. Trimming cost V 6 bases and J 1 base; bases outside gene matches: 9. TCRdb re-called the RT-PCR reads through MiXCR, storing one row per CDR3 protein. In the table there are fewer than 800,000 distinct CDR3 sequences, 11% to 15% of which are singletons. The TCR sequence derives from a female donor in good health, serving as a healthy control. The specimen sequenced was memory CD4+ T cells from blood. The gene calls are TRBV10-3 and TRBJ2-7; 7 bases fit TRBD1. This CDR3 is CAISEGQIFSYEQYF. CDR3 in DNA: TGTGCCATCAGCGAGGGACAGATCTTTTCCTACGAGCAGTACTTC.